This TCR beta chain was identified during a study of blood T cell repertoires in COVID-19. Study details: Both acute and convalescent COVID-19 samples were obtained from the United States, Italy and Spain.

The method was immunoSEQ multiplex PCR; TCRdb's version includes in-frame clones alone and lacks a portion of them. The data show around 100,000 clones, more than 80% seen once. The V gene lost 0 bases and the J gene lost 4 bases, with 12 bases spanning the gap. This CDR3 is built from 15 residues. Germline V gene data show CDR1 as MNHEY and CDR2 as SVGAGI. The sample was peripheral blood. The source of this sequence is a human donor in a cohort sampled during active COVID-19. The chain carries TRBV6-5 and TRBJ1-1, with D hard to call. The CDR3 loop reads CASSYSVGVRTEAFF. DNA of the CDR3: TGTGCCAGCAGTTACTCTGTCGGGGTCCGCACTGAAGCTTTCTTT.